The 17 T cell receptor beta chains below all came from one sample that was sequenced in a study of breast tumors, draining lymph nodes, adjacent tissues. Axillary draining lymph nodes of breast cancer patients supplied the node samples. TCRdb itself ran the multiplex PCR reads through MiXCR, one entry per CDR3 protein. The table lists some 170,000 distinct CDR3 sequences, more than 25% of them singletons. The sequencing input was axillary lymph node tissue. These receptors were obtained from a female donor with breast cancer. Some clones in this sample may be carry-over from other donors' samples.

As for this clonotype: A read error may produce the germline difference seen at one junction end. The V call is TRBV11-1, the J call TRBJ2-1; no firm D call. Germline lookup yields CDR1 SGHAT and CDR2 FQDESV (reference sequence). The CDR3 contains 15 residues. The CDR3 nucleotides are TGTGCCAGCAGCCTACTTTTGACGGTTGACAATGAGCAGCTCTTC. Translating it yields CASSLLLTVDNEQLF.

This clonotype showed up just a few times. A read error may be the cause here, since a much bigger clone is one base away. The V gene is TRBV6-1, the J gene TRBJ2-5; 12 bases agree with TRBD2. This CDR3 comprises 16 residues. Unmatched junction bases numbered 9, after V lost 1 base and J lost 9 bases. Germline CDR1 and CDR2: MNHNS and SASEGT. In DNA form, the CDR3 reads TGTGCCAGCAGTGAAGAGAAGACTAGCGGGGGTGGGGCCCAGTACTTC. This codes for CASSEEKTSGGGAQYF.

This clonotype was recorded at least ten times. The V and J genes are TRBV6-1 and TRBJ2-5, with TRBD2 matching over 12 bases. The length of the CDR3 is 16 residues. Germline V gene lookup returns CDR1 MNHNS and CDR2 SASEGT. The ends lost 1 base at V and 7 bases at J; junction bases unmatched: 7. Written as DNA, the CDR3 is TGTGCCAGCAGTGAAGAGAAGACTAGCGGGGGTGGGACCCAGTACTTC. Encoded protein: CASSEEKTSGGGTQYF.

This clonotype was recorded at least ten times. The chain employs TRBV5-4 and TRBJ1-2; 8 positions agree with TRBD1. This CDR3 has 15 amino acids. J gave up 7 bases and V 9 bases, and 17 bases lay outside the gene matches. Germline lookup yields CDR1 SGHNT and CDR2 YYREEE (reference sequence). CDR3 nucleotide sequence: TGTGCCACCAGATTCCACGGGACAGGATTTTCTGGCTACACCTTC. Amino acids: CATRFHGTGFSGYTF.

This clonotype has more than one count but fewer than ten. The rearrangement links TRBV12-3 or TRBV12-4 to TRBJ1-1; D is uncertain. Trimming stripped 1 base from V and 0 bases from J, with 9 bases between. The CDR3 runs to 15 residues. CDR3 sequence: CASSLDGNMNTEAFF. The CDR3 DNA is TGTGCCAGCAGTTTAGACGGCAACATGAACACTGAAGCTTTCTTT.

This clonotype has at least ten counts. This rearrangement joins TRBV29-1 to TRBJ2-1; no definite D call. The length of the CDR3 is 14 residues. Germline V CDR1 and CDR2: SQVTM, ANQGSEA. V lost 7 bases and J 4 bases, leaving 17 bases between the germline ends. Here the CDR3 DNA reads TGCAGCGCCGCGTACGCGGTGGGGTACAATGAGCAGTTCTTC. Translating it yields CSAAYAVGYNEQFF.

The rearrangement links TRBV11-2 to TRBJ2-1; possible D gene TRBD2, 6 bases. This CDR3 region has 16 residues. Germline V CDR1 and CDR2: SGHAT, FQNNGV. The ends were cut back, 1 base at V and 8 bases at J, with 18 bases in the middle. The CDR3 is CASSLAGVSYVDEQFF. As DNA, the CDR3 is TGTGCCAGCAGCTTAGCGGGGGTTTCTTATGTCGATGAGCAGTTCTTC.

Notes on this clonotype: This sequence may be a read error, since a much larger clone differs from it by one base. CDR3 protein: CASSQGWGQSYGSTF. Written as DNA, the CDR3 is TGTGCCAGCAGCCAAGGTTGGGGACAGTCCTATGGCTCCACCTTC. The rearrangement uses TRBV14 and TRBJ1-2; 7 positions match TRBD1. Per germline, CDR1 SGHDN and CDR2 FVKESK. This CDR3 spans 15 amino acids.

This clonotype was seen at least ten times. This chain links TRBV27 with TRBJ2-7; 9 nucleotides line up with TRBD1. With V trimmed by 6 bases and J by 4 bases, 4 bases remained unmatched. The CDR3 loop spans 13 amino acids. CDR1 and CDR2 (germline): MNHEY, SMNVEV (reference sequence). Here the CDR3 reads CASRGTGLYEQYF. CDR3 DNA: TGTGCCAGCAGGGGGACAGGGTTGTACGAGCAGTACTTC.

This clonotype was recorded at least ten times. This chain links TRBV9 with TRBJ2-3; D may be TRBD1 (6 bases). The CDR3 covers 15 residues. The germline V gene encodes CDR1 SGDLS and CDR2 YYNGEE. Trimming pared 0 bases from V and 2 bases from J, leaving 10 bases between. The CDR3 DNA reads as TGTGCCAGCAGCGTAGGGACAGTTCTCACAGATACGCAGTATTTT. This translates into CASSVGTVLTDTQYF.

The sample holds one count of this clonotype. CDR3 sequence (DNA): TGTGCCTGGAGTTCCCCGGGACGGGGCAACTATGGCTACACCTTC. Residues: CAWSSPGRGNYGYTF. The rearrangement links TRBV15 to TRBJ1-2; TRBD1 is a possible D gene (5 bases). CDR3 length: 15 residues. The ends were cut back, 11 bases at V and 2 bases at J, with 21 bases in the middle. Germline V gene data show CDR1 as LNHNV and CDR2 as YYDKDF (reference sequence).

In this sample, this clonotype turned up many times. This chain links TRBV6-1 with TRBJ1-2; maybe TRBD1 (6 bases). The CDR3 loop spans 15 amino acids. V was clipped by 0 bases and J by 1 base, with 9 bases between them. Per germline, CDR1 MNHNS and CDR2 SASEGT. The CDR3 region has the DNA TGTGCCAGCAGTGAAGCGGGACAAATTAACTATGGCTACACCTTC. Translating it yields CASSEAGQINYGYTF.

Remarks on this clonotype: Compared with germline, one end of the junction differs, possibly owing to a read error. The chain employs TRBV28 and TRBJ2-7, with D possibly being TRBD1 or TRBD2 (6 bases each). The CDR3 has 12 residues. CDR1 is MDHEN and CDR2 is SYDVKM in the germline V gene. The CDR3 nucleotides read TGTGCCGGCAGTTTATTGTGGGGGGCGCAGTACTTC. This encodes CAGSLLWGAQYF.

This sequence joins TRBV2 and TRBJ2-5, with 10 nucleotides matching TRBD1. The germline V gene has CDR1 SNHLY and CDR2 FYNNEI. Unmatched junction bases numbered 8, after V lost 6 bases and J lost 4 bases. The CDR3 covers 15 residues. DNA for the CDR3: TGTGCCAGCAGGAAATCGACAGGGGGCGGAGAGACCCAGTACTTC. It specifies CASRKSTGGGETQYF.

With regard to this clonotype: Since a much larger clone is just one base distant, this may be a read error. The V call is TRBV6-5, the J call TRBJ1-2; D gene ambiguous. V lost 8 bases and J 4 bases, leaving 8 bases between the germline ends. The CDR3 loop spans 11 amino acids. CDR1 is MNHEY, CDR2 SVGAGI, per germline. This chain's CDR3 is CASQDVYGYTF. In DNA form, the CDR3 reads TGTGCCAGCCAGGACGTCTATGGCTACACCTTC.

In its sample, this clonotype was seen many times. The chain combines TRBV5-4 with TRBJ2-5; D perhaps matches TRBD2 (7 bases). Trimming removed 4 bases at V and 4 bases at J, with 17 bases between. CDR3 length: 15 amino acids. Germline-derived CDR1 and CDR2 are SGHNT and YYREEE (reference sequence). CDR3 loop: CASSRLGGARETQYF. For the CDR3, the DNA is TGTGCCAGCAGCCGCCTGGGGGGGGCAAGAGAGACCCAGTACTTC.

This clonotype was observed many times. The chain couples TRBV6-5 to TRBJ2-2; D remains ambiguous. The CDR3 consists of 12 residues. Germline CDR1 and CDR2: MNHEY and SVGAGI. The ends were cut back, 2 bases at V and 5 bases at J, with 3 bases in the middle. The CDR3 protein is CASSYPTGELFF. Written as DNA, the CDR3 is TGTGCCAGCAGTTACCCTACCGGGGAGCTGTTTTTT.